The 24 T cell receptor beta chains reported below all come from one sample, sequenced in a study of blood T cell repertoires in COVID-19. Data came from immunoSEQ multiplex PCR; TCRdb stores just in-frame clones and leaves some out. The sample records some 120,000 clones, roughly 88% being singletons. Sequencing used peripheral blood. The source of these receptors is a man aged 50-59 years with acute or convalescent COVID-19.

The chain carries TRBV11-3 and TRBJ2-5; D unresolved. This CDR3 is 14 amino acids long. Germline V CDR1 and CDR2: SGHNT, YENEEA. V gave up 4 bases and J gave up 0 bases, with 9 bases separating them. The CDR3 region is CASSSSYYQETQYF. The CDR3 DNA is TGTGCCAGCAGCTCGTCATACTACCAAGAGACCCAGTACTTC.

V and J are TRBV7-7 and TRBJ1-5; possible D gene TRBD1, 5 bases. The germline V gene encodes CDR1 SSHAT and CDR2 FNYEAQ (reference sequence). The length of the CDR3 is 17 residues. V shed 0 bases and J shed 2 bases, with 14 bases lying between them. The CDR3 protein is CASSLANRGICNQPQHF. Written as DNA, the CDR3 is TGTGCCAGCAGCTTAGCAAACCGGGGGATCTGCAATCAGCCCCAGCATTTT.

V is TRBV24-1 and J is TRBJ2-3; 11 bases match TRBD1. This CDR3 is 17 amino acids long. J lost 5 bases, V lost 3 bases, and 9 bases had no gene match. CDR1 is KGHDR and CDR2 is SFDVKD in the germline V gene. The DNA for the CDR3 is TGTGCCACCAGTGATACCCCCCGGACAGGGGGCAAAGATACGCAGTATTTT. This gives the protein CATSDTPRTGGKDTQYF.

CDR3 nucleotide sequence: TGTGCCAGCAGAGGACAGGGTGGGAATGAGCAGTTCTTC. Its protein is CASRGQGGNEQFF. The chain is built from TRBV2 and TRBJ2-1, with 8 bases identical to TRBD1. CDR3 size: 13 residues. The trim removed 6 bases at V and 7 bases at J, leaving 5 bases unmatched. Germline V gives CDR1 SNHLY, CDR2 FYNNEI.

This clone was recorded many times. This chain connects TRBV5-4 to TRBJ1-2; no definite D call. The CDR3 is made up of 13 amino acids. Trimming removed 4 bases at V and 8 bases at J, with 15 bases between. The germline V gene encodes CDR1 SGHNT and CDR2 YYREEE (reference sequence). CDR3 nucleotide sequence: TGTGCCAGCAGCCCGGAGTCCGGGGAGGGCTACACCTTC. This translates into CASSPESGEGYTF. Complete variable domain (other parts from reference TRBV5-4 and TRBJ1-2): ETGVTQSPTHLIKTRGQQVTLRCSSQSGHNTVSWYQQALGQGPQFIFQYYREEENGRGNFPPRFSGLQFPNYSSELNVNALELDDSALYLCASSPESGEGYTFGSGTRLTVV.

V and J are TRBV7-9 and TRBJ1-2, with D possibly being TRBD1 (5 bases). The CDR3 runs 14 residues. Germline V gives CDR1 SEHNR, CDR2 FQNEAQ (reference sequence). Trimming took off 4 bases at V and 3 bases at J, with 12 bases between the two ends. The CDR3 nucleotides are TGTGCCAGCAGCTCTCAGGGTGGCGACTATGGCTACACCTTC. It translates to CASSSQGGDYGYTF.

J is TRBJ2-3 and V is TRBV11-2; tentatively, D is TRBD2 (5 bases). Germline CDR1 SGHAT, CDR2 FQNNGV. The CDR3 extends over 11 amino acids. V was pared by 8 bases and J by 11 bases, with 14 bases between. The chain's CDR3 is CASGKSAGQYF. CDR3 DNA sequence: TGTGCCAGCGGAAAATCGGCGGGGCAGTATTTT. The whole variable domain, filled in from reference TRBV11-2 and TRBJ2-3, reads EAGVAQSPRYKIIEKRQSVAFWCNPISGHATLYWYQQILGQGPKLLIQFQNNGVVDDSQLPKDRFSAERLKGVDSTLKIQPAKLEDSAVYLCASGKSAGQYFGPGTRLTVL.

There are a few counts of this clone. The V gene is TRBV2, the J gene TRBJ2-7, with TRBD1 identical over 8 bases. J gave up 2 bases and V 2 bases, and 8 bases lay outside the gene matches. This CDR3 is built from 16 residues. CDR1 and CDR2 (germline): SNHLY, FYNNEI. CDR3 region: CASSESLGTGPYEQYF. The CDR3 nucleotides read TGTGCCAGCAGTGAAAGCTTAGGGACAGGTCCCTACGAGCAGTACTTC.

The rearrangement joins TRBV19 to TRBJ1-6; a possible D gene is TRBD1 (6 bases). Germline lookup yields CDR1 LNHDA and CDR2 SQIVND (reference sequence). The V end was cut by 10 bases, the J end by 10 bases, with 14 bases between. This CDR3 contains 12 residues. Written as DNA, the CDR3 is TGTGCCACCGGACAGTTGGAGTCACCCCTCCACTTT. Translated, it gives CATGQLESPLHF.

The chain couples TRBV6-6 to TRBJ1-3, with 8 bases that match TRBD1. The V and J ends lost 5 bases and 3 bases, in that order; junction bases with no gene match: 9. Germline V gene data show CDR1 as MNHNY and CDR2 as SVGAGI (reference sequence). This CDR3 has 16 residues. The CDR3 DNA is TGTGCCAGCAGTGGAGTGGAACAGGGGGGTGGAAACACCATATATTTT. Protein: CASSGVEQGGGNTIYF.

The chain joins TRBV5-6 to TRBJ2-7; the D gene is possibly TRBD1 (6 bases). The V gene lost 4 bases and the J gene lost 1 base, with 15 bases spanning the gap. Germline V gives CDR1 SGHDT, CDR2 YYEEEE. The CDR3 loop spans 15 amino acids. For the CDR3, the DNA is TGTGCCAGCAGCATTCCCGGGACACCTTCCTACGAGCAGTACTTC. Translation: CASSIPGTPSYEQYF.

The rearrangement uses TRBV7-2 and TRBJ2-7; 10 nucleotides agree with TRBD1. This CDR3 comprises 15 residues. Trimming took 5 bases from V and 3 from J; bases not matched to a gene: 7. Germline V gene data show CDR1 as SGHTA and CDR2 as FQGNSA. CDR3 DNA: TGTGCCAGCAGCCGCTCCGGGACAGGGGTCTACGAGCAGTACTTC. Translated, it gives CASSRSGTGVYEQYF.

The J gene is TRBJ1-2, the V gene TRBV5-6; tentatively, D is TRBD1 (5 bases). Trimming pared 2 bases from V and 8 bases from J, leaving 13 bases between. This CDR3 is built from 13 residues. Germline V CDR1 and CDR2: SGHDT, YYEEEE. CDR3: CASSFSRASGYTF. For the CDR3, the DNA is TGTGCCAGCAGCTTTAGCAGGGCAAGCGGCTACACCTTC.

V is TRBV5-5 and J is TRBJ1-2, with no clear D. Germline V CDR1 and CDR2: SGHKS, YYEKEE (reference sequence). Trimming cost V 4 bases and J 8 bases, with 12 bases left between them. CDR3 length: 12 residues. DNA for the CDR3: TGTGCCAGCAGCCCAGAGAGGATCGGCTACACCTTC. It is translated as CASSPERIGYTF.

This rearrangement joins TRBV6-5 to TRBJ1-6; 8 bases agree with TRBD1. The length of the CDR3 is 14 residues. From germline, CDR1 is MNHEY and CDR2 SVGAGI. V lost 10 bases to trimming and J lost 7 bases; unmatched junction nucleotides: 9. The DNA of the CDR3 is TGTGCCACCGCAATCAGGGGGCTGAATTCACCCCTCCACTTT. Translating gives CATAIRGLNSPLHF.

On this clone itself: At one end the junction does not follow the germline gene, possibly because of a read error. CDR3 bases: TGTGCCAGCAGCTCCCCGGGAAACGAGCCGTACTTC. Protein: CASSSPGNEPYF. This chain links TRBV7-9 with TRBJ2-7; D may be TRBD2 (5 bases). The germline V gene encodes CDR1 SEHNR and CDR2 FQNEAQ (reference sequence). The CDR3 is 12 amino acids.

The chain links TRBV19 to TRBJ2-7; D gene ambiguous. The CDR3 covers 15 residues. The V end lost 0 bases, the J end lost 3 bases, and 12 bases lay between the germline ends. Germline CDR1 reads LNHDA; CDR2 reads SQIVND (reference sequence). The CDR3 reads CASSIDRRSDYEQYF. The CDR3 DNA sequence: TGTGCCAGTAGTATAGATCGGCGGAGCGACTACGAGCAGTACTTC.

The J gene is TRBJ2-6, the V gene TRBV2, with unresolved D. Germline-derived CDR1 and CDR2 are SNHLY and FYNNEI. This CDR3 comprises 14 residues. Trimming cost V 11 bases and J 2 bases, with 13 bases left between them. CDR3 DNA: TGTGCCGCAGAGAGGAGTCCTGGGGCCAACGTCCTGACTTTC. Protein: CAAERSPGANVLTF.

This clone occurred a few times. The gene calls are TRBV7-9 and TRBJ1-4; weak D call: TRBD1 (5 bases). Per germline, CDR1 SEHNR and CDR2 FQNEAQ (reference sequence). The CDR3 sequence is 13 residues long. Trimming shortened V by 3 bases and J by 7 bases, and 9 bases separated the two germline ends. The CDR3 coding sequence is TGTGCCAGCAGCTTCGGGAGGGGTGAAAAACTGTTTTTT. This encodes CASSFGRGEKLFF.

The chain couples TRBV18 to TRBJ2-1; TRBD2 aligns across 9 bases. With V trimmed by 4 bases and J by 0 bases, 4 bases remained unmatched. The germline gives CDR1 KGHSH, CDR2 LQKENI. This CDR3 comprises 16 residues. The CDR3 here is CASSLAGASSYNEQFF. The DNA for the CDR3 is TGTGCCAGCTCACTAGCGGGGGCGAGCTCCTACAATGAGCAGTTCTTC. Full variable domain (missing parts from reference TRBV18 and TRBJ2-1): NAGVMQNPRHLVRRRGQEARLRCSPMKGHSHVYWYRQLPEEGLKFMVYLQKENIIDESGMPKERFSAEFPKEGPSILRIQQVVRGDSAAYFCASSLAGASSYNEQFFGPGTRLTVL.

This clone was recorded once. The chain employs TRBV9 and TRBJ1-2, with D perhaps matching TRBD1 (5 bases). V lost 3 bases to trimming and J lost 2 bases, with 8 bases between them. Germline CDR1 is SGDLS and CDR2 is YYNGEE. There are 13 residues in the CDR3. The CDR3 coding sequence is TGTGCCAGCAGCGACCGACAGAACTATGGCTACACCTTC. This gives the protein CASSDRQNYGYTF.

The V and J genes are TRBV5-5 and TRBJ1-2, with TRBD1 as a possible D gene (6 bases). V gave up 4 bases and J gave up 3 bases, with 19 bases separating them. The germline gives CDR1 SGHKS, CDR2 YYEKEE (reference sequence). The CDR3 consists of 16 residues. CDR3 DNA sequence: TGTGCCAGCAGCCGGCAACCGCAGGGGCTGGACTATGGCTACACCTTC. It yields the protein CASSRQPQGLDYGYTF.

The CDR3 is CASSLSYGQPQHF. CDR3 DNA sequence: TGTGCCAGCAGTTTATCATACGGTCAGCCCCAGCATTTT. The chain joins TRBV27 to TRBJ1-5; the D is unclear. Germline loops: CDR1 MNHEY, CDR2 SMNVEV (reference sequence). The CDR3 runs 13 residues. Trimming left V 0 bases short and J 6 bases short, with 6 bases between.

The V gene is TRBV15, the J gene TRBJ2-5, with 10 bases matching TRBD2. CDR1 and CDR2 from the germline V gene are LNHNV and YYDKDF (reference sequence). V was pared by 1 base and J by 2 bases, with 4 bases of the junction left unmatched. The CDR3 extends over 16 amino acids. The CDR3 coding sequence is TGTGCCACCAGCAGAGTTTCGACTAGCGGGCAAGAGACCCAGTACTTC. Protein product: CATSRVSTSGQETQYF.